One sample yielded the 13 T cell receptor beta chains listed below, sequenced in a study of cytomegalovirus exposure and HLA in healthy donors. With 60 Vbeta and 13 Jbeta primers, the PCR was carried out. TCRdb's table, derived via immunoSEQ multiplex PCR, lists solely in-frame clones and lacks some. This sample lists roughly 110,000 clones; its ten largest clones have 6.8%. The sample taken for sequencing was PBMCs. The receptors were sampled from a man aged 35 to 55 in good health and CMV-seropositive.

The J gene is TRBJ1-4, the V gene TRBV19; D is undetermined. Between the trimmed V and J ends, which lost 3 bases and 0 bases, there was a span of 14 bases. Germline loops: CDR1 LNHDA, CDR2 SQIVND (reference sequence). CDR3 length: 17 residues. The CDR3 nucleotides read TGTGCCAGTAGTATGCAAGTAGTCGGGGCAACTAATGAAAAACTGTTTTTT. Translating it yields CASSMQVVGATNEKLFF.

This chain links TRBV19 with TRBJ2-3; D gene unclear. Germline loops: CDR1 LNHDA, CDR2 SQIVND (reference sequence). CDR3 size: 17 residues. Trimming removed 1 base from V and 0 bases from J, with 14 bases in between. The CDR3 region has the DNA TGTGCCAGTAGTATAGGTTCTGCGGCGGCGAGCACAGATACGCAGTATTTT. Its translation: CASSIGSAAASTDTQYF.

The rearrangement uses TRBV7-2 and TRBJ2-1; TRBD1 matches 7 bases. Germline assignment: CDR1 SGHTA and CDR2 FQGNSA. The CDR3 has 14 residues. V trimming: 4 bases; J trimming: 7 bases; junction bases outside the gene matches: 7. The CDR3 spells CASSSGTVLNEQFF. The CDR3 DNA sequence: TGTGCCAGCAGCTCAGGGACAGTTCTTAATGAGCAGTTCTTC. The entire variable domain, with the rest obtained from reference TRBV7-2 and TRBJ2-1, is as follows: GAGVSQSPSNKVTEKGKDVELRCDPISGHTALYWYRQSLGQGLEFLIYFQGNSAPDKSGLPSDRFSAERTGGSVSTLTIQRTQQEDSAVYLCASSSGTVLNEQFFGPGTRLTVL.

V gene TRBV5-1 combines with J gene TRBJ2-5; 8 bases match TRBD2. Trimming at V came to 6 bases and at J to 4 bases, leaving 11 bases not matched to a gene. In germline, CDR1 is SGHRS, CDR2 YFSETQ. The CDR3 extends over 15 amino acids. CDR3 sequence reads: CASTNGGGLGETQYF. CDR3 bases: TGCGCCAGCACCAACGGGGGGGGGCTTGGAGAGACCCAGTACTTC.

This sequence joins TRBV5-6 and TRBJ2-7; TRBD2 is a possible D gene (6 bases). Trimming stripped 2 bases from V and 1 base from J, with 10 bases between. CDR1 is SGHDT, CDR2 YYEEEE, per germline. The CDR3 is 14 amino acids. For the CDR3, the DNA is TGTGCCAGCAGCTTCCTAGCGAAGTCCTACGAGCAGTACTTC. It is translated as CASSFLAKSYEQYF.

V and J are TRBV27 and TRBJ1-1; no definite D call. The CDR3 has 13 residues. Germline CDR1 and CDR2: MNHEY and SMNVEV (reference sequence). Trimming took off 7 bases at V and 4 bases at J, with 13 bases between the two ends. The CDR3 spells CASTSSFITEAFF. As DNA, the CDR3 is TGTGCCAGCACTAGCAGCTTCATCACTGAAGCTTTCTTT.

The chain uses TRBV29-1 and TRBJ2-7, with a possible D match to TRBD1 (6 bases). Germline V gene lookup returns CDR1 SQVTM and CDR2 ANQGSEA. The germline V and J ends were trimmed by 7 bases and 2 bases, with 18 bases remaining between them. CDR3 length: 14 residues. The CDR3 spells CSAARTASAYEQYF. The CDR3 DNA reads as TGCAGCGCCGCGAGGACAGCCTCAGCCTACGAGCAGTACTTC.

The chain carries TRBV2 and TRBJ1-5; D uncertain. The V gene lost 6 bases and the J gene lost 4 bases, with 10 bases spanning the gap. Germline loops: CDR1 SNHLY, CDR2 FYNNEI. The length of the CDR3 is 13 residues. CDR3 nucleotides: TGTGCCAGCAGGAGGGCGGTAAATCAGCCCCAGCATTTT. Protein product: CASRRAVNQPQHF.

The chain employs TRBV5-1 and TRBJ2-1; 7 bases agree with TRBD2. V dropped 5 bases and J dropped 2; count of bases not matched to a gene: 10. CDR3 length: 16 amino acids. CDR1 is SGHRS and CDR2 is YFSETQ in the germline V gene. Written as DNA, the CDR3 is TGCGCCAGCAGATCGGGACTAAGCGGCACCTACAATGAGCAGTTCTTC. Translation: CASRSGLSGTYNEQFF.

The chain carries TRBV7-8 and TRBJ1-3; 8 bases align to TRBD1. CDR1 is SGHVS and CDR2 is FQNEAQ in the germline V gene. The length of the CDR3 is 19 residues. V was clipped by 4 bases and J by 4 bases; unmatched bases: 18. The CDR3 protein is CASSSLIGQGASYGNTIYF. CDR3 in DNA: TGTGCCAGCAGCTCATTAATCGGACAGGGAGCGTCCTACGGAAACACCATATATTTT.

J is TRBJ2-1 and V is TRBV9; 8 bases line up with TRBD2. Germline assignment: CDR1 SGDLS and CDR2 YYNGEE. V trimming: 3 bases; J trimming: 6 bases; junction bases outside the gene matches: 5. The CDR3 loop spans 14 amino acids. This chain's CDR3 is CASSARSGANEQFF. The CDR3 bases are TGTGCCAGCAGCGCTCGTAGCGGGGCCAATGAGCAGTTCTTC.

This chain links TRBV7-9 with TRBJ2-3; 9 nucleotides align to TRBD1. With 5 bases clipped from V and 0 bases from J, the junction kept 3 bases outside the gene matches. The CDR3 has 15 amino acids. Germline CDR1 reads SEHNR; CDR2 reads FQNEAQ (reference sequence). The CDR3 sequence is CASSDGQGSTDTQYF. CDR3 sequence (DNA): TGTGCCAGCAGCGACGGACAGGGGAGCACAGATACGCAGTATTTT.

The chain uses TRBV5-1 and TRBJ2-7; 13 bases line up with TRBD2. The V segment lost 3 bases and the J segment 6 bases; nucleotides outside the gene matches: 6. CDR1 and CDR2 from the germline V gene are SGHRS and YFSETQ. CDR3 size: 15 residues. DNA of the CDR3: TGCGCCAGCAGCTCAGGGACTAGCGGGACCCTCGAGCAGTACTTC. Translating gives CASSSGTSGTLEQYF.